A selection of T cell receptor beta chains follows, all from one sample in a study of blood T cells in healthy people across ages. TCRdb re-called the 5' RACE reads with MiXCR, one entry per CDR3 protein. The data hold roughly 1,100,000 distinct CDR3 sequences, with around 27% observed a single time. A further study also used this sample, focusing on T cells of mothers and their children.

Source material: blood. The receptors here all came from a girl aged 2 to 9 in good health. Both conserved end residues are part of each CDR3. D genes are given only for firm matches. Rows may omit the clone size; those that give it use once, few, many or a size class.

D gene: TRBD1
V gene: TRBV29-1
J gene: TRBJ2-1
clone size: NA
CDR3 DNA: TGCAGCGTTAAGGTACAGGGGGCATGGGATGAGCAGTTCTTC
CDR3 protein: CSVKVQGAWDEQFF

D gene: NA
V gene: TRBV9
J gene: TRBJ2-3
clone size: NA
CDR3 DNA: TGTGCCAGCAGCGTACACCCAGGAGGATCCACAGATACGCAGTATTTT
CDR3 protein: CASSVHPGGSTDTQYF

D gene: NA
V gene: TRBV11-2
J gene: TRBJ2-5
clone size: few
CDR3 DNA: TGTGCCGGCAGCTTACGGGAAAGCGAGACCCAGTACTTC
CDR3 protein: CAGSLRESETQYF

D gene: TRBD2
V gene: TRBV29-1
J gene: TRBJ2-7
clone size: few
CDR3 DNA: TGCAGCGTTGGGTGGGAGGGCGAGCAGTACTTC
CDR3 protein: CSVGWEGEQYF

D gene: NA
V gene: TRBV6-5
J gene: TRBJ2-7
clone size: NA
CDR3 DNA: TGTGCCAGCAGTTACTTCTCCGGCTACGAGCAGTACTTC
CDR3 protein: CASSYFSGYEQYF

D gene: TRBD2
V gene: TRBV10-3
J gene: TRBJ2-5
clone size: few
CDR3 DNA: TGTGCCATCAGGGCCCGGGGGGTTGAGCAAGAGACCCAGTACTTC
CDR3 protein: CAIRARGVEQETQYF

D gene: TRBD1
V gene: TRBV7-9
J gene: TRBJ2-1
clone size: NA
CDR3 DNA: TGTGCCAGCACCATGGCAGGGACAGGGGGGGATGAGCAGTTCTTC
CDR3 protein: CASTMAGTGGDEQFF

D gene: TRBD1
V gene: TRBV18
J gene: TRBJ2-5
clone size: few
CDR3 DNA: TGTGCCAGCTCATCGGACAGGGGGCCTCAAGAGACCCAGTACTTC
CDR3 protein: CASSSDRGPQETQYF

D gene: NA
V gene: TRBV7-8
J gene: TRBJ2-5
clone size: NA
CDR3 DNA: TGTGCCAGCAGCACACCTAGCGTTATGACTCCTGTGGAGACCCAGTACTTC
CDR3 protein: CASSTPSVMTPVETQYF

D gene: NA
V gene: TRBV12-3/TRBV12-4
J gene: TRBJ2-1
clone size: NA
CDR3 DNA: TGTGACAGCAGTCCGTCCCACACCGAGCAGTTCTTC
CDR3 protein: CDSSPSHTEQFF

D gene: TRBD1
V gene: TRBV6-5
J gene: TRBJ2-1
clone size: few
CDR3 DNA: TGTGCCAGCAGTTACTGGGACAGTACTAATGAGCAGTTCTTC
CDR3 protein: CASSYWDSTNEQFF

D gene: NA
V gene: TRBV29-1
J gene: TRBJ2-1
clone size: few
CDR3 DNA: TGCAGCGTTCCACTAGTTAATGAGCAGTTCTTC
CDR3 protein: CSVPLVNEQFF

D gene: NA
V gene: TRBV4-3
J gene: TRBJ2-7
clone size: few
CDR3 DNA: TGCGCCAGCAGCCAAGAGGTGATTAGCCAGATCTACGAGCAGTACTTC
CDR3 protein: CASSQEVISQIYEQYF

D gene: NA
V gene: TRBV11-2
J gene: TRBJ2-7
clone size: few
CDR3 DNA: TGTGCCAGCAACCTCGCGGACGGATCATACGAGCAGTACTTC
CDR3 protein: CASNLADGSYEQYF

D gene: NA
V gene: TRBV10-3
J gene: TRBJ2-7
clone size: NA
CDR3 DNA: TGTGCCATCAGTGAGGGGGGAAGCTCCTACGAGCAGTACTTC
CDR3 protein: CAISEGGSSYEQYF